These 5 T cell receptor beta chains were all obtained from the same sample, sequenced in a study of cytomegalovirus exposure and HLA in healthy donors. Produced via immunoSEQ multiplex PCR; TCRdb's table is partial and in-frame only. Among 150,000 to 180,000 clones, around 84% were seen once, and the ten largest hold 2.1%. Sequenced: PBMCs. Every receptor here comes from a human donor in good health.

In this sample, this clone turned up once. The CDR3 DNA reads as TGTGCCAGCAGTCCAGGGGCTTATAGCAATCAGCCCCAGCATTTT. The encoded protein is CASSPGAYSNQPQHF. The V gene is TRBV27, the J gene TRBJ1-5; possible D gene TRBD1, 6 bases. CDR3 length: 15 amino acids. V shed 5 bases and J shed 0 bases, with 11 bases lying between them. Germline CDR1 MNHEY, CDR2 SMNVEV (reference sequence).

The chain carries TRBV5-1 and TRBJ1-4; D is ambiguous. CDR1 and CDR2 from the germline V gene are SGHRS and YFSETQ. Trimming shortened V by 1 base and J by 8 bases, and 12 bases separated the two germline ends. The CDR3 sequence is 14 residues long. The CDR3 coding sequence is TGCGCCAGCAGCTTGTCAACGGGGAACGAAAAACTGTTTTTT. Translating gives CASSLSTGNEKLFF.

The chain links TRBV2 to TRBJ2-5; tentatively, D is TRBD2 (6 bases). The germline V gene encodes CDR1 SNHLY and CDR2 FYNNEI. The CDR3 has 14 amino acids. V lost 5 bases to trimming and J lost 1 base, with 11 bases between them. The chain's CDR3 is CASSPGVGQETQYF. The CDR3 DNA reads as TGTGCCAGCAGTCCGGGGGTAGGCCAAGAGACCCAGTACTTC. The full variable domain, in which reference TRBV2 and TRBJ2-5 provide the parts outside the CDR3, is EPEVTQTPSHQVTQMGQEVILRCVPISNHLYFYWYRQILGQKVEFLVSFYNNEISEKSEIFDDQFSVERPDGSNFTLKIRSTKLEDSAMYFCASSPGVGQETQYFGPGTRLLVL.

This clone came up a few times. The J gene is TRBJ1-2, the V gene TRBV19, with 9 bases matching TRBD1. The V and J ends lost 5 bases and 4 bases, in that order; junction bases with no gene match: 5. Germline V gene sequence: CDR1 LNHDA, CDR2 SQIVND (reference sequence). There are 14 residues in the CDR3. The CDR3 bases are TGTGCCAGTAGTCTCCGACAGGGGGGCTATGGCTACACCTTC. Its protein is CASSLRQGGYGYTF.

The chain has TRBV19 and TRBJ2-3; D gene unclear. V dropped 1 base and J dropped 0 bases, with 5 bases sitting between them. Germline V gene lookup returns CDR1 LNHDA and CDR2 SQIVND (reference sequence). This CDR3 spans 14 amino acids. CDR3 amino acids: CASSIGASTDTQYF. The CDR3, as DNA: TGTGCCAGTAGTATAGGAGCTAGCACAGATACGCAGTATTTT.